This T cell receptor (beta chain) was sequenced for a study of T cell responses to AZD1222 COVID-19 vaccine (dated by TCRdb to the early 2020s). The study in broad terms: AZD1222 recipients given second doses at about 4 weeks or at about 12 weeks were pooled, since spike-specific TCR depth and breadth were not found to differ between the two schedules. TCR sequencing was performed for 230 to 250 trial participants, of whom 200 to 220 were given two doses of AZD1222 and approximately 25 were given two doses of MenACWY control vaccine. Enrollment into the trials was organized by age into subgroups of 18-55, 56-69 and 70-plus years, and those subgroups contained about 160, 30 and 59 TCR-sequenced participants, respectively. Broad study findings and their caveats: The 56-69-year group was small, and its depth increase did not reach significance, likely because of low power. Reportedly, close to half of the unique spike-specific TCRs recognized epitopes lying outside the regions that are mutated in the B.1.351 and B.1.1.7 variants. After two AZD1222 doses, both the breadth and the depth of spike-specific TCRs were significantly higher than at day 0 and than in MenACWY recipients. The vaccine-associated CD4 TCRs covered the entire spike protein, and the dominant responses fell in regions 160-218 and 743-854. Because no day 14 peak-response samples were available, the repertoires could be characterized only after the peak T cell response. Most participants were white British and females outnumbered males, and the authors suggested that clonal diversity may have been underestimated. Conclusions about previously exposed vaccinees were limited because only a handful of AZD1222 recipients were SARS-CoV-2 seropositive at baseline.

The CDR3 regions of human TCRbeta chains were analyzed by immunosequencing. The paper's data handling went like this. Repertoire TCRs were matched against a reference library of SARS-CoV-2-specific TCRs generated with the MIRA antigen-specificity platform. Breadth meant the fraction of unique TCRs that were SARS-CoV-2-associated, whereas depth meant the fraction of total T cells that were SARS-CoV-2-associated. Using the MIRA data, each spike-specific TCR was assigned both to the spike region to which the TCR was reactive and to a CD4 or CD8 class. Log10-transformed breadth and depth values were compared by one-way ANOVA with Sidak's multiple comparisons tests. The immuneACCESS repertoire file appears here via TCRdb, limited to in-frame rearrangements. These files lack a portion of the clones; in checked studies, under half of the deficit traces to unresolved V genes, and the cause of the others is not known. V and J calls and clone size come straight from that table; D and trimming were deduced from the DNA. Within this sample are 130,000 to 150,000 clones, with just over 90% of them counted one time only. Together, the top ten hold about 3.4% of the sample.

As for this clone: Its antigen is still unknown. No base quality information exists; no much larger clone differs at one position.

The time point label, as the study defines it: baseline before first vaccination. The vaccinee samples were drawn from two UK trials, COV001 and COV002, one of which was a single-blind randomized controlled phase 2/3 trial testing AZD1222 (ChAdOx1 nCoV-19) in healthy adults. For TCRbeta chain sequencing, PBMC samples were collected from trial participants at day 0 and at day 28 after the second dose. Cut back by 1 base and 6 bases, the V and J ends lie 8 bases apart. CDR1 SGHRS and CDR2 YFSETQ were looked up in the germline V gene. The CDR3 numbers 13 residues from cysteine through phenylalanine. The read is trimmed to its CDR3 DNA, 39 bases read in frame from base 1.

The sample consisted of peripheral blood, taken on day 0 of AZD1222 vaccination. Here the chain combines TRBV5-1 and TRBJ1-5; there is no confident call for the D gene. This receptor was identified in an adult in good health. The CDR3 protein sequence reads: CASSLTVGQPQHF. The bases are TGCGCCAGCAGCTTGACAGTAGGTCAGCCCCAGCATTTT.